Listed here are 9 T cell receptor beta chains from one sample, sequenced in a study of cytomegalovirus exposure and HLA in healthy donors. The PCR made use of 60 Vbeta and 13 Jbeta primers. Sequenced by immunoSEQ multiplex PCR; TCRdb stores in-frame clones only, minus some. The table has roughly 200,000 clones, 75% seen once; the top ten hold 2.5% to 3.5%. Sequencing was performed on PBMCs. The source of these receptors is a male donor in good health and CMV-seronegative.

This chain links TRBV14 with TRBJ2-1, with D hard to call. The CDR3 has 14 residues. Trimming stripped 1 base from V and 4 bases from J, with 8 bases between. Germline V gene sequence: CDR1 SGHDN, CDR2 FVKESK. The CDR3 protein is CASSQVSGYNEQFF. As DNA, the CDR3 is TGTGCCAGCAGCCAAGTTTCGGGTTACAATGAGCAGTTCTTC.

This clone has a single count. V gene TRBV10-3 combines with J gene TRBJ1-5, with D possibly being TRBD1 (5 bases). V lost 4 bases to trimming and J lost 2 bases, with 9 bases between them. Germline V gene data show CDR1 as ENHRY and CDR2 as SYGVKD. The CDR3 is made up of 14 amino acids. This CDR3 is CAISAQGGNQPQHF. The CDR3 DNA sequence: TGTGCCATCAGTGCGCAGGGTGGCAATCAGCCCCAGCATTTT.

In this sample, this clone turned up once. The chain joins TRBV15 to TRBJ1-2, with TRBD1 as a possible D gene (5 bases). The V gene's germline CDR1 is LNHNV and CDR2 YYDKDF (reference sequence). The CDR3 spans 15 residues. V gave up 0 bases and J gave up 3 bases, with 11 bases separating them. The CDR3 reads CATSRDRDSYYGYTF. In DNA, the CDR3 is TGTGCCACCAGCAGAGATCGCGACAGTTACTATGGCTACACCTTC.

This chain's CDR3 is CASSYGGDSYNEQFF. DNA of the CDR3: TGTGCCAGCAGTTACGGGGGGGACTCCTACAATGAGCAGTTCTTC. The chain joins TRBV6-6 to TRBJ2-1; 7 bases are a match to TRBD2. Germline V gene data show CDR1 as MNHNY and CDR2 as SVGAGI (reference sequence). The CDR3 covers 15 residues. The ends lost 2 bases at V and 0 bases at J; junction bases unmatched: 1.

This clone was recorded once. V is TRBV4-1 and J is TRBJ1-1; D is ambiguous. Germline loops: CDR1 MGHRA, CDR2 YSYEKL. The CDR3 is 13 residues long. V gave up 4 bases and J gave up 8 bases, with 14 bases separating them. CDR3 region: CASSRRDGVEAFF. CDR3 bases: TGCGCCAGCAGCCGCAGAGACGGAGTAGAAGCTTTCTTT.

The genes are TRBV5-6 and TRBJ2-7, with D unresolved. This CDR3 region has 12 residues. Germline CDR1 SGHDT, CDR2 YYEEEE. Trimming stripped 4 bases from V and 0 bases from J, with 5 bases between. The CDR3 nucleotides are TGTGCCAGCAGCCACAGCTCCTACGAGCAGTACTTC. Amino acids: CASSHSSYEQYF.

The genes are TRBV28 and TRBJ1-1; 9 nucleotides match TRBD1. Germline V gene sequence: CDR1 MDHEN, CDR2 SYDVKM. CDR3 length: 15 amino acids. V shed 8 bases, J shed 7 bases, and the junction held 14 bases outside the gene matches. The CDR3 is CASGIDVGTGIEAFF. The CDR3 nucleotides are TGTGCCAGCGGCATTGATGTGGGGACAGGGATTGAAGCTTTCTTT.

With regard to this clone: Other DNA sequences of this sample code for an identical CDR3. The V call is TRBV7-9, the J call TRBJ1-5; 9 bases line up with TRBD1. CDR1 is SEHNR, CDR2 FQNEAQ, per germline (reference sequence). The junction had 3 bases not matched to a gene; V was cut back by 3 bases and J by 6 bases. The CDR3 length is 14 residues. CDR3 residues: CASSLGQGGQPQHF. Written as DNA, the CDR3 is TGTGCCAGCAGCTTGGGACAGGGAGGTCAGCCCCAGCATTTT. Full variable domain (remainder filled in from reference TRBV7-9 and TRBJ1-5): DTGVSQNPRHKITKRGQNVTFRCDPISEHNRLYWYRQTLGQGPEFLTYFQNEAQLEKSRLLSDRFSAERPKGSFSTLEIQRTEQGDSAMYLCASSLGQGGQPQHFGDGTRLSIL.

This rearrangement joins TRBV6-5 to TRBJ2-5; 9 bases align to TRBD2. The CDR3 covers 16 residues. V lost 0 bases and J lost 0; bases outside the gene matches: 2. The V gene's germline CDR1 is MNHEY and CDR2 SVGAGI. The CDR3: CASSYSKRGDQETQYF. Here the CDR3 DNA reads TGTGCCAGCAGTTACTCGAAGCGGGGGGACCAAGAGACCCAGTACTTC.